This is a list of T cell receptor beta chains from one sample in a study of T-cell reconstitution after alpha-beta-depleted transplantation in children. TCRdb called the PCR reads again in MiXCR, with one record for every CDR3 protein. This sample yields 700,000 or so distinct CDR3 sequences, of which less than 15% are seen a single time; 0.79% belongs to the top ten. The sample was PBMCs, taken before TCRalphabeta/CD19-depleted stem cell transplant. Receptors were obtained from a girl aged 2 to 9 with congenital amegakaryocytic thrombocytopenia, due to receive a stem cell transplant. Each CDR3 is given with its conserved first and last residue. D genes are given only for firm matches. Some rows mark clone size as missing; the rest say once, few, many or name a class of expanded clone.

V gene	clone size	D gene	J gene	CDR3 DNA	CDR3 protein
TRBV5-1	.	TRBD2	TRBJ2-2	TGCGCCAGCAGTCAATGGGGAGGGGCAGCGAACACCGGGGAGCTGTTTTTT	CASSQWGGAANTGELFF
TRBV7-9	few	TRBD2	TRBJ2-1	TGTGCCAGCAGCTTAGAAGCGGGAGGGGCTTCCTACAATGAGCAGTTCTTC	CASSLEAGGASYNEQFF
TRBV10-3	.	TRBD2	TRBJ2-2	TGTGCCAAAGTGCCTAGCGGGAGGGCCACGGACACCGGGGAGCTGTTTTTT	CAKVPSGRATDTGELFF
TRBV7-2	.	TRBD2	TRBJ2-3	TGTGCCAGCAGCTCCCCCCGGGGTAGCGGGAGGGCAGATACGCAGTATTTT	CASSSPRGSGRADTQYF
TRBV11-2	many	TRBD2	TRBJ2-1	TGTGCCAGCAGCCCACGACCAGCTAGCGGGAGGTTCTCCTACAATGAGCAGTTCTTC	CASSPRPASGRFSYNEQFF
TRBV20-1	few	TRBD2	TRBJ2-2	TGCAGTGCTGATAGACTAGCGGGAGGGCCGGGTACCGGGGAGCTGTTTTTT	CSADRLAGGPGTGELFF
TRBV15	.	TRBD2	TRBJ2-1	TGTGCCACCAGCAGGGAAGGACTAGCGGACAATGAGCAGTTCTTC	CATSREGLADNEQFF
TRBV29-1	many	.	TRBJ2-3	TGCAGCGCCACTATTAGCGCTAGCACAGATACGCAGTATTTT	CSATISASTDTQYF
TRBV11-1	.	TRBD2	TRBJ2-2	TGTGCCAGCAGATACCCGATACCGACTAGCTGGAACACCGGGGAGCTGTTTTTT	CASRYPIPTSWNTGELFF
TRBV5-8	.	.	TRBJ2-7	TGTGCCAGCAGCTCGGGGTCGAACTCCTACGAGCAGTACTTC	CASSSGSNSYEQYF
TRBV10-3	few	TRBD2	TRBJ2-2	TGTGCCATCAGTGAGCTACTAGCGGGAAGTCCCCCGGGGGAGCTGTTTTTT	CAISELLAGSPPGELFF
TRBV5-1	many	TRBD1	TRBJ2-7	TGTGCCAGCAGTTTAGCCGGGACAGCCTACGAGCAGTACTTC	CASSLAGTAYEQYF
TRBV7-8	.	TRBD2	TRBJ2-1	TGTGCCAGCAGCAAAACTAGCGGGGGCTTGAATGAGCAGTTCTTC	CASSKTSGGLNEQFF
TRBV5-1	many	TRBD2	TRBJ2-3	TGCGCCAGCAGTTCGGGTCCAACGGGGACTAGGTTAACAGATACGCAGTATTTT	CASSSGPTGTRLTDTQYF
TRBV29-1	many	.	TRBJ1-1	TGCAGCGTTGAATGGGTTATATCCCCTGAAGCTTTCTTT	CSVEWVISPEAFF
TRBV20-1	few	.	TRBJ2-7	TGCAGTGCTAGAGATCTAGGGATTAGCTCCTACGAGCAGTACTTC	CSARDLGISSYEQYF
TRBV5-1	many	.	TRBJ2-3	TGCGCCAGCAGCTTGGAGGATGGCACAGATACGCAGTATTTT	CASSLEDGTDTQYF